This TCR beta chain was observed in a study of blood T cell repertoires in COVID-19. For the study at large: Collection of acute and convalescent COVID-19 samples took place in the United States, Italy and Spain. Sample material is recorded as cDNA or gDNA derived from T cells, B-cell-depleted T cells, or PBMCs.

Germline loops: CDR1 SGHRS, CDR2 YFSETQ. CDR3 length: 14 amino acids. Trimming removed 1 base from V and 1 base from J, with 8 bases in between. Methods used by the authors: Estimates of nucleated cell counts were drawn from the amplification of reference gene primers. Sequencing used immunoSEQ multiplex PCR; TCRdb keeps in-frame clones, though not all of them. V, J and clone size are those of that table, while D and trimming were read from the DNA. Counted here are a few hundred thousand clones, approximately 88% occurring once; the ten biggest clones make up less than 0.95%. V gene TRBV5-1 combines with J gene TRBJ1-1; no definite D call. Sample: peripheral blood. The sequence derives from a woman aged 40 to 50 who had recovered from COVID-19. In DNA, the CDR3 is TGCGCCAGCAGCTTGTCCGAGGGGAACACTGAAGCTTTCTTT. Amino acid sequence: CASSLSEGNTEAFF.